The present TCR beta chain was sequenced within a study of cytomegalovirus exposure and HLA in healthy donors. Overall study findings and caveats: In a later analysis, at a false discovery rate of 0.05, roughly 17,000 TCR beta sequences matched HLA alleles. Cytomegalovirus association was assigned to around 150 TCR beta chains.

CDR1 is SGHTA, CDR2 FQGNSA, per germline. CDR3 size: 14 residues. Healthy donors of bone marrow made up the group. The PCR used 60 Vbeta and 13 Jbeta primers. Authors' processing steps: Later work found about 80 million unique TCR beta chains, with about 10 million shared. This table comes from immunoSEQ multiplex PCR, and its TCRdb copy is limited to in-frame clones, with some not included. The DNA gave D and trimming, while V, J and clone size come from that table. Here the sample spans 100,000 or so clones, roughly 77% being singletons. Worth noting for this clone: Its specificity is unknown. The germline gene is not matched at one end of the junction; a read error may be the cause.

Source material: PBMCs. The rearrangement joins TRBV7-2 to TRBJ1-6; D may be TRBD1 (5 bases). The origin of this receptor is a man aged 40-49 years in good health and CMV-seronegative. This CDR3 is CASSLDSGNSPLHF. CDR3 bases: TGTGCCAGCAGTTTAGACAGTGGTAATTCACCCCTCCACTTT.